Presented here are 14 T cell receptor beta chains from one specimen sequenced in a study of blood T cells in healthy people across ages (dated by TCRdb to 2013 to 2016). Libraries were constructed by 5' RACE. The instrument was an Illumina HiSeq 2500. A second 7 to 11 cycle PCR used a sample-barcoded 5' primer and a J-beta primer mix. The raw public data were reprocessed by TCRdb itself: fastp quality trimming at Q25, MiXCR clonotype calling, in-frame beta chains only. CDR3 protein sequences are deduplicated, and each keeps its most common genes and DNA. This sample is represented by about 1.8 million distinct CDR3 sequences; less than 50% of them were singletons. The ten largest make up approximately 2% of the sample. The sequencing input was blood. The receptors originated from a woman aged 35 to 49 in good health.

Comment on this clonotype: One junction end disagrees with the germline gene, perhaps due to a read error. The chain combines TRBV20-1 with TRBJ1-2; 7 bases fit TRBD1. Germline CDR1 DFQATT, CDR2 SNEGSKA (reference sequence). CDR3 size: 13 residues. In nucleotides, the CDR3 is TGCAGTGCTGGAGACAGGGCCCAAGTTGGCTACACCTTC. Translated, it gives CSAGDRAQVGYTF.

A few counts support this clonotype. This chain uses TRBV6-1 with TRBJ1-2, with 9 positions matching TRBD1. This CDR3 is 17 amino acids long. Unmatched junction bases numbered 12, after V lost 6 bases and J lost 1 base. Germline V lookup: CDR1 MNHNS, CDR2 SASEGT. The CDR3 loop reads CASRVGTGTLLNYGYTF. The CDR3 DNA follows: TGTGCCAGCAGGGTCGGGACAGGGACTCTCCTTAACTATGGCTACACCTTC.

This rearrangement joins TRBV6-6 to TRBJ2-5; 8 positions agree with TRBD2. The CDR3 consists of 13 residues. Trimming removed 5 bases from V and 5 bases from J; junction bases left unmatched: 4. Germline CDR1 MNHNY, CDR2 SVGAGI (reference sequence). CDR3: CASSDVAGETQYF. The CDR3 DNA reads as TGTGCCAGCAGTGACGTAGCGGGGGAGACCCAGTACTTC.

This clonotype has a single count. CDR3 protein: CASKGYRGDHNEQFF. The CDR3 DNA follows: TGCGCCAGCAAGGGTTACAGGGGAGATCACAATGAGCAGTTCTTC. This chain links TRBV5-1 with TRBJ2-1; 7 bases align to TRBD1. The CDR3 loop spans 15 amino acids. V lost 6 bases, J lost 5 bases, and 11 bases stayed unmatched. Germline CDR1 reads SGHRS; CDR2 reads YFSETQ.

The gene calls are TRBV12-3 or TRBV12-4 and TRBJ1-4, with D uncertain. The CDR3 consists of 15 residues. V gave up 4 bases and J gave up 0 bases, with 9 bases separating them. CDR3 sequence: CASSYVTATNEKLFF. CDR3 in DNA: TGTGCCAGCAGTTATGTGACTGCAACTAATGAAAAACTGTTTTTT.

The V call is TRBV27, the J call TRBJ2-3, with 9 positions matching TRBD1. V was clipped by 7 bases and J by 7 bases; unmatched bases: 12. Looked up from germline, CDR1 is MNHEY and CDR2 is SMNVEV (reference sequence). This CDR3 region has 15 residues. The CDR3 reads CASKRDRVVSNTQYF. In DNA, the CDR3 is TGTGCCAGCAAACGGGACAGGGTTGTTTCTAATACGCAGTATTTT.

The rearrangement links TRBV29-1 to TRBJ2-5, with D perhaps given as TRBD1 or TRBD2 (5 bases each). The length of the CDR3 is 12 residues. Germline V gene sequence: CDR1 SQVTM, CDR2 ANQGSEA. V lost 8 bases, J lost 3 bases, and 13 bases lay in between. In nucleotides, the CDR3 is TGCAGCTTCTCCCTGGGGGAAGAGACCCAGTACTTC. It encodes CSFSLGEETQYF.

The rearrangement uses TRBV24-1 and TRBJ2-5; D might be TRBD1 or TRBD2, each matching 6 bases. The germline V gene has CDR1 KGHDR and CDR2 SFDVKD. V lost 6 bases to trimming and J lost 5 bases, with 12 bases between them. The CDR3 sequence is 13 residues long. This chain's CDR3 is CATSRGLPETQYF. The CDR3 DNA follows: TGTGCCACCAGTCGGGGGCTCCCGGAGACCCAGTACTTC.

The J gene is TRBJ2-5, the V gene TRBV20-1; 13 bases align to TRBD2. V was pared by 3 bases and J by 7 bases, with 8 bases of the junction left unmatched. The germline CDR1 and CDR2 sequences are DFQATT and SNEGSKA (reference sequence). CDR3 size: 15 residues. CDR3 bases: TGCAGTGCTAGGGGACTAGCGGGGCATGAATGGACCCAGTACTTC. This sequence encodes CSARGLAGHEWTQYF.

V usage is TRBV15 and J usage is TRBJ1-2, with D possibly being TRBD1 (6 bases). V was trimmed by 5 bases and J by 8 bases, leaving 15 bases between them. The germline V gene encodes CDR1 LNHNV and CDR2 YYDKDF (reference sequence). The CDR3 is made up of 13 amino acids. Here the CDR3 reads CATSWTVEEGYTF. DNA for the CDR3: TGTGCCACCAGCTGGACAGTCGAAGAAGGCTACACCTTC.

The V call is TRBV6-6, the J call TRBJ2-4, with TRBD1 matching 9 bases. The closer fit of TRBJ2-7 to the DNA end suggests the J call may be wrong. The CDR3 spans 15 residues. Per the germline V gene, CDR1 is MNHNY and CDR2 is SVGAGI (reference sequence). DNA of the CDR3: TGTGCCAGCGCAAAAGCGGGACAGGGTAAATTCGAGCAGTACTTC. Protein product: CASAKAGQGKFEQYF.

In the case of this clonotype: A read error may produce the germline difference seen at one junction end. The chain carries TRBV18 and TRBJ2-1; perhaps TRBD1 as D (6 bases). The CDR3 totals 14 residues. Germline V CDR1 and CDR2: KGHSH, LQKENI. Written as DNA, the CDR3 is TGTGCCAGCTCAGAGTACGGACAGCGCAACGAGCAGTTCTTT. It encodes CASSEYGQRNEQFF. Supplemented by reference TRBV18 and TRBJ2-1, the full variable domain reads NAGVMQNPRHLVRRRGQEARLRCSPMKGHSHVYWYRQLPEEGLKFMVYLQKENIIDESGMPKERFSAEFPKEGPSILRIQQVVRGDSAAYFCASSEYGQRNEQFFGPGTRLTVL.

This chain joins TRBV4-3 and TRBJ1-1, with TRBD1 matching over 7 bases. The V segment lost 0 bases and the J segment 1 base; nucleotides outside the gene matches: 5. The length of the CDR3 is 16 residues. Germline V gene lookup returns CDR1 LGHNA and CDR2 YSLEER. The CDR3, as DNA: TGCGCCAGCAGCCAAGATTTCGACAGGGAGAACACTGAAGCTTTCTTT. This gives the protein CASSQDFDRENTEAFF.

This rearrangement joins TRBV4-1 to TRBJ2-3; a weak D match, TRBD1 (6 bases). Germline V CDR1 and CDR2: MGHRA, YSYEKL. Deletions cut 4 bases from V and 2 bases from J, with 25 bases between. This CDR3 is built from 19 residues. CDR3 sequence: CASSRLQFDPGQTTDTQYF. The CDR3 DNA reads TGCGCCAGCAGCCGACTCCAATTCGATCCGGGACAAACCACAGATACGCAGTATTTT.